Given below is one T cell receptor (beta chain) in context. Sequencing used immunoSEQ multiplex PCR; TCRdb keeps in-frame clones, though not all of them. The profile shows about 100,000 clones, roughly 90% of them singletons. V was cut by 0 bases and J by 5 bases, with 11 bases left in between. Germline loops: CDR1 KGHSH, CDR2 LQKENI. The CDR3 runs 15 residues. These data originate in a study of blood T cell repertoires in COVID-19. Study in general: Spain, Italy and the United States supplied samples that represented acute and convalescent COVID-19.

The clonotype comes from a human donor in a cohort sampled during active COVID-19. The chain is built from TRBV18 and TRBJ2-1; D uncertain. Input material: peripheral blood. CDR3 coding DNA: TGTGCCAGCTCACCACCTGGTGGTGGCAACAATGAGCAGTTCTTC. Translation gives CASSPPGGGNNEQFF.